Following are 20 T cell receptor beta chains from one sample sequenced in a study of human T cells and chemical hapten exposure. The time point here: patch test 1, 2 weeks after DPC sensitization. Treatment of the sample: therapeutic diphenylcyclopropenone sensitization with weekly scalp DPC. TCRdb itself ran the RACE reads through MiXCR, one entry per CDR3 protein. In the table there are roughly 200,000 distinct CDR3 sequences, 20% to 25% of which are singletons. Sequencing was performed on whole blood, taken in connection with sensitization to the hapten diphenylcyclopropenone (DPC). The source of these receptors is a woman aged 50 to 60 with alopecia areata. Some clones in this sample may be carry-over from other donors' samples.

The chain links TRBV5-1 to TRBJ2-5; no clear D. V was trimmed by 4 bases and J by 7 bases, leaving 8 bases between them. The CDR3 is made up of 11 amino acids. Germline V CDR1 and CDR2: SGHRS, YFSETQ. CDR3 coding DNA: TGCGCCAGCAGCCCCTCGACGACCCAGTACTTC. Residues: CASSPSTTQYF. Complete variable domain (other parts from reference TRBV5-1 and TRBJ2-5): KAGVTQTPRYLIKTRGQQVTLSCSPISGHRSVSWYQQTPGQGLQFLFEYFSETQRNKGNFPGRFSGRQFSNSRSEMNVSTLELGDSALYLCASSPSTTQYFGPGTRLLVL.

The chain carries TRBV20-1 and TRBJ1-2; D not resolved. The germline gives CDR1 DFQATT, CDR2 SNEGSKA (reference sequence). The V end lost 0 bases, the J end lost 7 bases, and 18 bases lay between the germline ends. CDR3 length: 15 residues. The CDR3 DNA reads TGCAGTGCTAGAGATCCGGACCGGAGGGCACGTGGCTACACCTTC. It translates to CSARDPDRRARGYTF.

The rearrangement links TRBV10-3 to TRBJ2-1; possible D gene TRBD2, 7 bases. Per the germline V gene, CDR1 is ENHRY and CDR2 is SYGVKD. V shed 9 bases and J shed 5 bases, with 20 bases lying between them. The CDR3 runs 15 residues. The CDR3 region has the DNA TGTGCCATTCAAGGGGGGCGGGAGCTTCACAATGAGCAGTTCTTC. Translating gives CAIQGGRELHNEQFF.

The CDR3 DNA reads TGCAGCGTTGACAGGGGTCGGGGCTCCTACAATGAGCAGTTCTTC. Its protein is CSVDRGRGSYNEQFF. This chain connects TRBV29-1 to TRBJ2-1, with D tentatively TRBD1 (6 bases). The length of the CDR3 is 15 residues. Germline CDR1 and CDR2: SQVTM and ANQGSEA. Deletions cut 3 bases from V and 0 bases from J, with 12 bases between.

In its sample, this clonotype was seen a few times. The chain has TRBV6-6 and TRBJ2-7, with D unresolved. CDR3 length equals 17 residues. Germline V gives CDR1 MNHNY, CDR2 SVGAGI (reference sequence). Trimming pared 4 bases from V and 4 bases from J, leaving 23 bases between. The CDR3 protein is CASSSPGLGHGEYEQYF. For the CDR3, the DNA is TGTGCCAGCAGTTCCCCCGGTCTGGGCCACGGCGAGTACGAGCAGTACTTC.

This chain links TRBV20-1 with TRBJ1-1; no clear D gene. The CDR3 totals 12 residues. The V gene lost 1 base and the J gene lost 5 bases, with 8 bases spanning the gap. CDR1 DFQATT and CDR2 SNEGSKA come from the germline V gene (reference sequence). Written as DNA, the CDR3 is TGCAGTGCTAGAGTCAGCGATACTGAAGCTTTCTTT. It codes for CSARVSDTEAFF.

The V and J genes are TRBV5-1 and TRBJ2-1; possible D gene TRBD2, 5 bases. CDR3 length equals 12 residues. Trimming cost V 4 bases and J 8 bases, with 10 bases left between them. Per germline, CDR1 SGHRS and CDR2 YFSETQ. CDR3 sequence reads: CASSPTRYEQFF. The DNA for the CDR3 is TGCGCCAGCAGCCCCACTAGATATGAGCAGTTCTTC.

The table lists this clonotype with a count of one. The V and J genes are TRBV7-2 and TRBJ1-5; possible D gene TRBD1, 5 bases. Germline V lookup: CDR1 SGHTA, CDR2 FQGNSA. CDR3 length equals 13 residues. V was clipped by 4 bases and J by 4 bases, with 8 bases between them. DNA of the CDR3: TGTGCCAGCAGCTGGGACCAGAATCAGCCCCAGCATTTT. Translating gives CASSWDQNQPQHF.

This clonotype has a handful of counts. This sequence joins TRBV4-1 and TRBJ1-5; D ambiguous. CDR3 length equals 15 residues. Germline V gives CDR1 MGHRA, CDR2 YSYEKL. Trimming took 4 bases from V and 4 from J, leaving 14 bases between them. CDR3 loop: CASSPQYGLNQPQHF. Here the CDR3 DNA reads TGCGCCAGCAGCCCCCAATACGGGCTAAATCAGCCCCAGCATTTT.

The gene calls are TRBV12-3 or TRBV12-4 and TRBJ1-2; 12 nucleotides align to TRBD1. J gave up 8 bases and V 6 bases, and 7 bases lay outside the gene matches. This CDR3 region has 14 residues. The CDR3 loop is CASRSTGTGGGYTF. The CDR3 DNA reads TGTGCCAGCAGGTCGACCGGGACAGGGGGCGGCTACACCTTC.

The chain has TRBV3-1 and TRBJ2-1; 7 bases match TRBD1. Per germline, CDR1 LGHDT and CDR2 YNNKEL (reference sequence). V trimming: 0 bases; J trimming: 0 bases; junction bases outside the gene matches: 5. This CDR3 contains 17 residues. CDR3 loop: CASSQEGTAFSYNEQFF. The CDR3 DNA is TGTGCCAGCAGCCAAGAGGGGACAGCTTTCTCCTACAATGAGCAGTTCTTC.

There are a few counts of this clonotype. The chain couples TRBV6-5 to TRBJ1-5, with TRBD1 matching over 10 bases. Trimming removed 5 bases from V and 6 bases from J; junction bases left unmatched: 7. The length of the CDR3 is 15 residues. Germline V gene data show CDR1 as MNHEY and CDR2 as SVGAGI. CDR3: CASSRDRGLGQPQHF. The CDR3 bases are TGTGCCAGCAGTAGGGACAGGGGATTGGGTCAGCCCCAGCATTTT.

This chain uses TRBV20-1 with TRBJ2-5, with D perhaps given as TRBD1 or TRBD2 (5 bases each). V was clipped by 5 bases and J by 3 bases, with 13 bases between them. CDR3 length: 13 amino acids. CDR1 is DFQATT and CDR2 is SNEGSKA in the germline V gene (reference sequence). The CDR3 region has the DNA TGCAGTGCTGGTGAGGGGAACGAAGAGACCCAGTACTTC. Translated, it gives CSAGEGNEETQYF.

This clonotype was counted a few times. This sequence joins TRBV7-9 and TRBJ2-2, with unresolved D. Germline V gene lookup returns CDR1 SEHNR and CDR2 FQNEAQ (reference sequence). This CDR3 has 10 amino acids. With 10 bases removed from V and 8 bases from J, the gap between germline ends came to 8 bases. The CDR3 protein is CANDVGELFF. CDR3 sequence (DNA): TGTGCCAACGACGTGGGGGAGCTGTTTTTT.

The chain is built from TRBV7-6 and TRBJ2-3; 7 positions match TRBD2. The CDR3 runs 15 residues. Looked up from germline, CDR1 is SGHVS and CDR2 is FNYEAQ. Germline trimming cut 3 bases from V and 1 base from J; bases unmatched to any gene: 4. For the CDR3, the DNA is TGTGCCAGCAGCTTCGTGCGGGAGCGCACAGATACGCAGTATTTT. It codes for CASSFVRERTDTQYF.

This clonotype was observed a handful of times. J is TRBJ2-5 and V is TRBV2; D possibly corresponds to TRBD2 (6 bases). Germline-derived CDR1 and CDR2 are SNHLY and FYNNEI. The CDR3 runs to 15 residues. V was cut by 6 bases and J by 2 bases, with 16 bases left in between. CDR3 residues: CASSAGGTSQETQYF. The CDR3 region has the DNA TGTGCCAGCAGCGCTGGTGGGACTTCTCAAGAGACCCAGTACTTC.

The V gene is TRBV10-3, the J gene TRBJ2-1, with 7 bases that match TRBD1. The length of the CDR3 is 17 residues. Germline loops: CDR1 ENHRY, CDR2 SYGVKD. J lost 4 bases, V lost 4 bases, and 13 bases had no gene match. The CDR3 loop reads CAISGERGPAKYNEQFF. The DNA of the CDR3 is TGTGCCATCAGTGGAGAGAGGGGGCCCGCTAAATACAATGAGCAGTTCTTC.

This chain uses TRBV6-2 or TRBV6-3 with TRBJ1-1; no firm D call. V was cut by 6 bases and J by 7 bases, with 12 bases left in between. The CDR3 runs 12 residues. CDR1 is MNHEY, CDR2 SVGEGT, per germline. CDR3 in DNA: TGTGCCAGCAGCCGGGTTACGGGTGAAGCTTTCTTT. This codes for CASSRVTGEAFF.

V is TRBV2 and J is TRBJ2-5, with unresolved D. Germline CDR1 and CDR2: SNHLY and FYNNEI. This CDR3 comprises 12 residues. V lost 2 bases and J 4 bases, leaving 5 bases between the germline ends. The CDR3 sequence: CASSETVETQYF. The CDR3 region has the DNA TGTGCCAGCAGTGAAACGGTAGAGACCCAGTACTTC.

This clonotype was counted many times. An end of the junction does not agree with germline; a read error may underlie this. The rearrangement uses TRBV29-1 and TRBJ2-7; D is tentatively TRBD1 or TRBD2 (5 bases each). The CDR3 loop spans 12 amino acids. CDR1 SQVTM and CDR2 ANQGSEA come from the germline V gene. In DNA, the CDR3 is TGCAGCGCTGAAGGGGACGGGTACGAGCAGTACTTC. Translating gives CSAEGDGYEQYF.